The entry that follows covers one TCR beta chain sequence. This sample is part of a study of identical twins. Via MiXCR, TCRdb re-called the 5' RACE reads, giving one row per CDR3 protein. The table lists 400,000 to 550,000 distinct CDR3 sequences, 24% of them singletons. These data also featured in a second study, about T cells expressing NK-cell markers.

The TCR sequence derives from a woman aged 18 to 35 in good health. The sequenced sample was CD4+ T cells sorted from blood.

CDR3 sequence: CATSSNREAYYGYTF. The CDR3 coding sequence is TGTGCCACCAGCAGTAACAGGGAGGCGTACTATGGCTACACCTTC. The V and J genes are TRBV15 and TRBJ1-2; TRBD1 might be the D (6 bases). This CDR3 contains 15 residues. V was clipped by 3 bases and J by 3 bases, with 14 bases between them. Germline CDR1 is LNHNV and CDR2 is YYDKDF (reference sequence). The full variable domain, in which reference TRBV15 and TRBJ1-2 provide the parts outside the CDR3, is DAMVIQNPRYQVTQFGKPVTLSCSQTLNHNVMYWYQQKSSQAPKLLFHYYDKDFNNEADTPDNFQSRRPNTSFCFLDIRSPGLGDTAMYLCATSSNREAYYGYTFGSGTRLTVV.